The clone carrying this T cell receptor beta chain was picked up many times. Its antigen is as yet unknown. The sample comes from a study of T cells in Graves' hyperthyroidism and ophthalmopathy. Study observations and caveats: The authors' 13 V-J model separated ophthalmopathy from stable hyperthyroidism.

Deletions cut 1 base from V and 5 bases from J, with 15 bases between. The CDR3 is made up of 15 amino acids. CDR1 is MNHEY, CDR2 SMNVEV, per germline (reference sequence). TCR beta CDR3 regions were amplified from RNA transcripts. First-round RT-PCR of the TCR CDR3 relied on the HTBI primer set. TCRdb reanalysed the multiplex PCR reads using MiXCR and keeps one entry per CDR3 protein. Of approximately 740,000 distinct CDR3 sequences listed, around 15% are singletons. Uncontrolled infection, other autoimmune disease, pregnancy and lactation each barred patients from inclusion. The specimen sequenced was blood. The clonotype originates from a woman younger than 35 with Graves' hyperthyroidism. V and J are TRBV27 and TRBJ2-7, with D tentatively TRBD1 or TRBD2 (5 bases each). The CDR3 sequence is CASSLFPGTDHEQYF. In nucleotides, the CDR3 is TGTGCCAGCAGTTTATTCCCGGGGACGGACCACGAGCAGTACTTC.